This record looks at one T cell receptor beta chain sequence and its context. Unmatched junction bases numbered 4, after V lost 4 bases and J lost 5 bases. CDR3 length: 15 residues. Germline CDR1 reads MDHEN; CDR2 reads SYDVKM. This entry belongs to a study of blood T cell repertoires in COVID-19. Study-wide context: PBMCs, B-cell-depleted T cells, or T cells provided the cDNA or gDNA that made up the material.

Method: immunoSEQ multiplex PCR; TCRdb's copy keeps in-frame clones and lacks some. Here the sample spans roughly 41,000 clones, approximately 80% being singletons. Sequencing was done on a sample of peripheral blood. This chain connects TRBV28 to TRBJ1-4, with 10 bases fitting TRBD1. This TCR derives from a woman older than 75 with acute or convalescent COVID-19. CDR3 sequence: CASSSQDRGNEKLFF. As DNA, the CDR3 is TGTGCCAGCAGTTCCCAGGACAGGGGGAATGAAAAACTGTTTTTT.